Below, one T cell receptor (beta chain) is given with its context. This clonotype is regarded as medium-sized (0.01 to 0.1%). Its antigen remains unidentified. No clone much larger than this one lies a single base away; base qualities are absent. The CDR3 contains 13 residues, cysteine and phenylalanine counted. The entry retains the CDR3 DNA only, 39 bases that are in frame from base 1. V is cut by 4 bases and J by 7 bases, and the space between the germline ends is 14 bases. CDR1 SGHTA and CDR2 FQGTGA were looked up in the germline V gene. All patients had node-negative disease on CT and PET/CT, and none had a history of other malignancies or prior chemotherapy or radiotherapy. Roughly 6 milliliters of peripheral venous blood were drawn into EDTA tubes at each of two time points. PBMCs were isolated by Ficoll-Paque Plus density-gradient centrifugation. Immediately after collection, samples were stored at -80 degrees C until analysis.

This sample was taken from a study of prognosis after radiotherapy for stage I lung cancer (TCRdb year 2021). About the study as a whole: Around 19 stage I NSCLC patients were enrolled in Nanjing, China, between 2018 and 2019. About 15 of the patients were found to have newly diagnosed primary stage I lung tumors, and several were living with oligometastatic NSCLC after surgical resection of the primary tumor. All patients were regarded as medically inoperable, because of comorbidities in about a dozen patients and refusal of surgery in about seven patients. Ages in the cohort of about a dozen men and about six women ranged from roughly 50 to 95 years, with a median of 74. On tumor histology, fewer than 15 patients had adenocarcinoma and several had squamous cell carcinoma. SBRT was delivered in 3 to 5 fractions with a biologically effective dose of at least 100 Gy, and image-guided IMRT or VMAT was used for delivery. No patient received concurrent therapy alongside SBRT. Four of the 19 patients developed distant metastases after SBRT, at a median of around seven months; the other 15 showed no significant progression. The study profiled peripheral blood TCR beta repertoires from stage I NSCLC patients before and after stereotactic body radiotherapy and related them to distant failure. A total of around 40 blood samples from approximately 20 patients were sequenced, with one sample obtained before and one obtained after SBRT for each patient.

Two rounds of multiplex PCR were performed to amplify the TCR beta CDR3 region from genomic DNA. The first PCR round used primers specific to each TRBV and TRBJ gene, and the primer sequences were filed in Chinese patent CN105087789A. Universal primers were used in the second round of PCR. The Roche High Pure PCR Template Preparation Kit was used to extract genomic DNA from the frozen PBMCs. Paired-end sequencing with 151 bp reads was performed on the libraries using an Illumina HiSeq 3000. Under the source paper's analysis protocol: CutAdapt was used to remove raw reads lacking the multiplex PCR primer sequences. Using PEAR, the high-quality paired reads were merged into contigs. By aligning each contig to reference sequences, MiXCR assigned the TRB V, D and J gene segments to that contig. CDR3 sequences were clustered by base quality and sequence similarity to remove sequencing errors. Diversity was calculated as Shannon entropy divided by the natural log of the number of productive TCR sequences. Clonality was computed as one minus the ratio of Shannon entropy to the natural log of the number of unique clonotypes. Using the Youden index from ROC curves, the researchers picked the repertoire-metric cut-offs for progression-free survival, and all analyses were carried out in R 3.5.3. The public reads were quality trimmed at Q25 with fastp and then assembled into clones with MiXCR by TCRdb, keeping productive beta chains. Entries that share a CDR3 protein sequence are merged under the most common genes and DNA. The V and J calls were not made by the authors but by TCRdb's processing. Recorded for this sample are about 14,000 distinct CDR3 sequences; 50% to 65% of them occurred a single time. Together, the top ten hold roughly 24% of the sample.

What the research found in general, with its limitations: The study was limited by its small cohort and short follow-up, and the findings require independent validation. No determination of tumor specificity was made for expanded TCR clones. TRBV and TRBJ usage frequencies reportedly differed by metastasis status, in two V genes at baseline and in about 10 V and two J genes after SBRT. All reported P values were unadjusted for multiple comparisons. Post-SBRT Shannon entropy and its change from baseline were lower in patients who developed distant metastases; baseline Shannon entropy was not associated with metastases. Unique TCR clone counts fell after SBRT (median 10,088 before versus under 8,000 after; Wilcoxon paired P=0.011).

This sequence originates from a donor at least 50 years old with non-small cell lung cancer. The V and J segments used are TRBV7-3 and TRBJ2-7; TRBD2 is perhaps the D gene, given 6 matching bases. This specimen was PBMCs, taken before or after stereotactic body radiation therapy (not recorded which). The sequenced DNA: TGTGCCAGCAGCTCAGGGACTTTGGGGGAGCAGTACTTC. This translates into CASSSGTLGEQYF.